This TCR beta chain was documented in a study of Ad26.COV2.S vaccination and SARS-CoV-2 variants. Across the whole study: Participants got Ad26.COV2.S intramuscularly, once or twice 56 days apart.

Treatment here: roughly 19 received Ad26.COV2.S at low or high dose, single or two shots; 5 received placebo; per-sample allocation not given. Sample collection was performed on day 63 after the first vaccine or placebo injection. Donation came from an adult in Boston who was aged 18-55 years. The CDR3 extends over 14 amino acids. Germline V gene sequence: CDR1 KGHSH, CDR2 LQKENI. Trimming shortened V by 2 bases and J by 7 bases, and 14 bases separated the two germline ends. Points on this clone: Its antigen is unidentified.

The table came from immunoSEQ multiplex PCR; TCRdb's copy has only in-frame clones and leaves some out. The sample records roughly 400,000 clones, around 92% being singletons. Study-wide findings and caveats: It was vaccine recipients, not placebo recipients, who had the higher spike-specific TCR breadth. Spike-specific CD8+ and CD4+ T cell responses reportedly showed substantial breadth after vaccination.

The sequence came from a person aged 18-65 years who received the Ad26.COV2.S COVID-19 vaccine or a placebo. The chain links TRBV18 to TRBJ1-2; D is perhaps TRBD1 (6 bases). The sample was peripheral blood, taken in a trial of Ad26.COV2.S vaccine versus placebo. The DNA for the CDR3 is TGTGCCAGCTCACCAGAAGTGGGGGCAAGTGGCTACACCTTC. Its translation: CASSPEVGASGYTF.